These 19 T cell receptor beta chains were sequenced from one sample in a study of blood T cells in healthy people across ages. Using a J-beta primer mix together with a sample-barcoded 5' primer, a second PCR was run for roughly 7 to 12 cycles. TCRdb ran MiXCR on the 5' RACE reads and lists one entry per CDR3 protein. The table includes around 1,700,000 distinct CDR3 sequences, about 30% detected once. Sequencing input: blood. The receptors were sampled from a woman in her twenties or thirties in good health.

Points on this clonotype: A much larger clone lies a single base off, so this may be a read error. Without the conserved terminal phenylalanine or tryptophan, this CDR3 likely stems from a read error. The V call is TRBV29-1, the J call TRBJ2-5; TRBD1 agrees at 8 bases. Germline V gene data show CDR1 as SQVTM and CDR2 as ANQGSEA. V lost 6 bases and J lost 2; bases outside the gene matches: 14. The CDR3 length is 16 residues. CDR3 in amino acids: CSVNRPRTGRQETQYV. CDR3 sequence (DNA): TGCAGCGTGAACCGACCCCGGACAGGGAGACAAGAGACCCAGTACGTC.

This clonotype was counted only a few times. The chain joins TRBV20-1 to TRBJ1-2, with TRBD1 identical over 7 bases. Unmatched junction bases numbered 9, after V lost 5 bases and J lost 3 bases. This CDR3 spans 14 amino acids. The V gene's germline CDR1 is DFQATT and CDR2 SNEGSKA (reference sequence). CDR3 region: CSAAMTGIDYGYTF. CDR3 coding DNA: TGCAGTGCTGCGATGACAGGGATTGACTATGGCTACACCTTC.

In regard to this clonotype: One end of the junction fails to match germline, which may point to a read error. The rearrangement joins TRBV5-1 to TRBJ2-1; 7 bases fit TRBD1. The CDR3 runs to 18 residues. The germline gives CDR1 SGHRS, CDR2 YFSETQ. The CDR3 protein is CASNLDRGLSLRNNEQFF. CDR3 nucleotides: TGCGCCAGCAACTTGGATAGGGGGCTTTCCCTGAGGAACAATGAGCAGTTCTTC.

This clonotype was counted at least ten times. The chain is built from TRBV7-9 and TRBJ1-2; maybe TRBD1 (6 bases). V was trimmed by 5 bases and J by 0 bases, leaving 16 bases between them. The CDR3 consists of 16 residues. CDR1 is SEHNR and CDR2 is FQNEAQ in the germline V gene (reference sequence). The CDR3 reads CASSPPSRTANYGYTF. CDR3 nucleotide sequence: TGTGCCAGCAGCCCCCCCTCCCGGACAGCTAACTATGGCTACACCTTC.

This clonotype was counted only a few times. The CDR3 is CSLLTGLEQFF. The CDR3 DNA reads TGCAGCCTCCTGACCGGGCTAGAGCAGTTCTTC. The chain carries TRBV29-1 and TRBJ2-1; D unclear. Germline V gene sequence: CDR1 SQVTM, CDR2 ANQGSEA. The CDR3 has 11 amino acids. With 8 bases removed from V and 10 bases from J, the gap between germline ends came to 15 bases.

V usage is TRBV18 and J usage is TRBJ1-6; no firm D call. CDR1 KGHSH and CDR2 LQKENI come from the germline V gene. Trimming shortened V by 3 bases and J by 8 bases, and 11 bases separated the two germline ends. The CDR3 loop spans 14 amino acids. CDR3 DNA: TGTGCCAGCTCACCCCCGAGCTTGGATTCACCCCTCCACTTT. Translation gives CASSPPSLDSPLHF.

This clonotype was detected ten times or more. This sequence joins TRBV24-1 and TRBJ2-1, with D unclear. V lost 4 bases, J lost 0 bases, and 12 bases lay in between. The length of the CDR3 is 16 residues. CDR1 is KGHDR, CDR2 SFDVKD, per germline. CDR3 bases: TGTGCCACCAGTGACCCGGCCGCTAGCTCCTACAATGAGCAGTTCTTC. It encodes CATSDPAASSYNEQFF.

This rearrangement joins TRBV15 to TRBJ1-5; D unresolved. V dropped 6 bases and J dropped 0 bases, with 9 bases sitting between them. The CDR3 sequence is 14 residues long. Germline values: CDR1 LNHNV, CDR2 YYDKDF (reference sequence). The CDR3 DNA reads as TGTGCCACCAGTACGGCGAGTAGCAATCAGCCCCAGCATTTT. It translates to CATSTASSNQPQHF.

At least ten counts were recorded for this clonotype. This chain joins TRBV20-1 and TRBJ1-2; 8 positions agree with TRBD1. V shed 4 bases, J shed 7 bases, and the junction held 14 bases outside the gene matches. CDR1 is DFQATT and CDR2 is SNEGSKA in the germline V gene (reference sequence). The CDR3 contains 15 residues. CDR3 sequence (DNA): TGCAGTGCTAAGGATCCGCAGGGGGCGCGGGCTGGCTACACCTTC. The encoded protein is CSAKDPQGARAGYTF.

About this clonotype itself: This clone may be a read error of a much larger clone one base away. This chain connects TRBV12-3 or TRBV12-4 to TRBJ2-1, with D perhaps TRBD2 (5 bases). The CDR3 consists of 14 residues. CDR3 DNA: TGTGCCAGCAGTTTCACGGGGTCCTACAATGATCAGTTCTTC. Translating gives CASSFTGSYNDQFF.

This clonotype was recorded at least ten times. The J gene is TRBJ2-1, the V gene TRBV10-3; tentatively, D is TRBD2 (6 bases). V dropped 11 bases and J dropped 4 bases, with 12 bases sitting between them. Germline CDR1 reads ENHRY; CDR2 reads SYGVKD. The CDR3 has 12 amino acids. The CDR3 nucleotides read TGTGCCGGGTCCGGGGGATACAATGAGCAGTTCTTC. Translating it yields CAGSGGYNEQFF.

In regard to this clonotype: A clone one base away is much larger, so this may be a read error. The V gene is TRBV5-5, the J gene TRBJ2-1, with a weak D call TRBD2 (6 bases). CDR3 length: 13 residues. Looked up from germline, CDR1 is SGHKS and CDR2 is YYEKEE (reference sequence). V shed 7 bases and J shed 9 bases, with 17 bases lying between them. This CDR3 is CASGTVSAGEQFF. CDR3 sequence (DNA): TGTGCCAGCGGCACCGTCTCAGCGGGTGAGCAGTTCTTC.

This clonotype was recorded at least ten times. The genes are TRBV28 and TRBJ2-7, with unresolved D. The CDR3 runs to 12 residues. Trimming took off 5 bases at V and 1 base at J, with 6 bases between the two ends. The germline gives CDR1 MDHEN, CDR2 SYDVKM. The CDR3 region is CASSVASYEQYF. CDR3 nucleotides: TGTGCCAGCAGTGTCGCTTCCTACGAGCAGTACTTC.

The rearrangement joins TRBV10-3 to TRBJ2-6; 9 bases align to TRBD1. V lost 6 bases to trimming and J lost 4 bases; unmatched junction nucleotides: 4. Germline lookup yields CDR1 ENHRY and CDR2 SYGVKD. The CDR3 runs to 15 residues. CDR3 in amino acids: CAISKQGAGANVLTF. The CDR3 region has the DNA TGTGCCATCAGCAAACAGGGGGCCGGGGCCAACGTCCTGACTTTC.

The count of this clonotype is one. A read error is possible here, since a much larger clone lies one base away. The V gene is TRBV12-3 or TRBV12-4, the J gene TRBJ2-1, with a weak D call TRBD1 (7 bases). This CDR3 contains 13 residues. V lost 8 bases to trimming and J lost 5 bases, with 13 bases between them. CDR3 DNA: TGTGCCAGCGGAGGGACAGAACACAATGAGCAGTTCTTC. This translates into CASGGTEHNEQFF.

This clonotype appeared a few times. This chain connects TRBV10-3 to TRBJ2-1; the match to TRBD2 covers 13 bases. CDR1 and CDR2 (germline): ENHRY, SYGVKD. CDR3 length: 15 residues. Losses at the gene ends were 6 bases for V and 6 bases for J; bases not matched to a gene: 5. The CDR3 region is CAIRPGLAGVNEQFF. The CDR3 DNA reads as TGTGCCATCAGGCCCGGACTAGCGGGAGTCAATGAGCAGTTCTTC.

This clonotype came up a few times. The rearrangement uses TRBV4-1 and TRBJ2-5, with 7 bases fitting TRBD1. The CDR3 spans 18 residues. V was pared by 0 bases and J by 1 base, with 11 bases of the junction left unmatched. In germline, CDR1 is MGHRA, CDR2 YSYEKL. DNA for the CDR3: TGCGCCAGCAGCCAAGATTACACGGACAGGCCGTTCCAAGAGACCCAGTACTTC. This encodes CASSQDYTDRPFQETQYF.

The V gene is TRBV28, the J gene TRBJ2-7; D gene unclear. This CDR3 is built from 14 residues. V was clipped by 7 bases and J by 0 bases, with 13 bases between them. CDR1 and CDR2 from the germline V gene are MDHEN and SYDVKM. For the CDR3, the DNA is TGTGCCAGCAACTCGGCCGGTAGCTCCTACGAGCAGTACTTC. Protein sequence: CASNSAGSSYEQYF.

This clonotype turned up a few times. The chain joins TRBV4-3 to TRBJ2-5; the D is unclear. In germline, CDR1 is LGHNA, CDR2 YSLEER. This CDR3 comprises 14 residues. V lost 0 bases, J lost 3 bases, and 8 bases lay in between. CDR3 loop: CASSQDYREETQYF. CDR3 bases: TGCGCCAGCAGCCAAGATTATAGGGAAGAGACCCAGTACTTC.